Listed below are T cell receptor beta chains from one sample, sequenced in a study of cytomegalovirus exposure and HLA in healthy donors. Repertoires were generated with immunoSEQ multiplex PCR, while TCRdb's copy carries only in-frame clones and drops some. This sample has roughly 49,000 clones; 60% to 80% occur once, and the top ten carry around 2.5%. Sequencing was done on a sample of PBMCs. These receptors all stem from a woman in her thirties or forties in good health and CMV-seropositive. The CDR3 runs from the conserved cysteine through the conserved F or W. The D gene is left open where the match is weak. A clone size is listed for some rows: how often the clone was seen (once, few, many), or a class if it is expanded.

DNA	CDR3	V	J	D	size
TGCAGCGTCTCCCCGGGGGGCGATTCCTACGAGCAGTACTTC	CSVSPGGDSYEQYF	TRBV29-1	TRBJ2-7	.	.
TGCGCCAGCAGCTTGGCCTCGAGTCTAACGACAGATACGCAGTATTTT	CASSLASSLTTDTQYF	TRBV5-1	TRBJ2-3	.	.
TGTGCCAGCAGTTACTCAGCGGGGGGGCCAGAGACCCAGTACTTC	CASSYSAGGPETQYF	TRBV6-5	TRBJ2-5	TRBD2	.
TGTGCCAGCAGGGGGGGAGGAACTGAAGCTTTCTTT	CASRGGGTEAFF	TRBV6-5	TRBJ1-1	.	medium-sized
TGTGCCAGCAGCCTGGGACTACCTGAAACCGGGGAGCTGTTTTTT	CASSLGLPETGELFF	TRBV27	TRBJ2-2	TRBD2	.
TGTGCCAGCAGCTTATCAGATTACTATGGCTACACCTTC	CASSLSDYYGYTF	TRBV7-9	TRBJ1-2	.	.
TGTGCCAGCATGGAAGGTTCGGAGGTGGAGCAGTTCTTC	CASMEGSEVEQFF	TRBV27	TRBJ2-1	.	.
TGTGCCTGCCAGCCGGGGACAGGCCTCTCTGGGGCCAACGTCCTGACTTTC	CACQPGTGLSGANVLTF	TRBV5-4	TRBJ2-6	TRBD1	.
TGTGCCAGCAGCTTCACAGGGGGCGGTGAAGCTTTCTTT	CASSFTGGGEAFF	TRBV7-2	TRBJ1-1	TRBD1	.
TGTGCCACCAGCAGAGGACAGGGGTTGAGACTGTTTTTT	CATSRGQGLRLFF	TRBV15	TRBJ1-4	TRBD1	few
TGCGCCAGCAGCCCTTGGACAGGGACGAACACTGAAGCTTTCTTT	CASSPWTGTNTEAFF	TRBV4-1	TRBJ1-1	TRBD1	few
TGTGCCAGCTCACCGCGGACAGGGGGAGAAAAACTGTTTTTT	CASSPRTGGEKLFF	TRBV18	TRBJ1-4	TRBD1	few
TGTGCCAGCAGCTCACAAGATCAGCCCCAGCATTTT	CASSSQDQPQHF	TRBV7-2	TRBJ1-5	.	.
TGTGCCAGCAGCGTGGGACTAGCGGACGGTAACAATGAGCAGTTCTTC	CASSVGLADGNNEQFF	TRBV9	TRBJ2-1	TRBD2	.
TGTGCCAGCAGCCAAGGACTTTCTCGACAGACACACGAAAAACTGTTTTTT	CASSQGLSRQTHEKLFF	TRBV4-2	TRBJ1-4	.	.
TGTGCCAGCAGTTTTAGCGCCGGGCTCCATACATCCTACGAGCAGTACTTC	CASSFSAGLHTSYEQYF	TRBV28	TRBJ2-7	.	.
TGCGCCAGCAGTGTTAAGGGGCCGAACACTGAAGCTTTCTTT	CASSVKGPNTEAFF	TRBV5-1	TRBJ1-1	.	.
TGTGCCAGCAGACGGGACTCAGTAGATACGCAGTATTTT	CASRRDSVDTQYF	TRBV6-5	TRBJ2-3	.	.
TGCGCCAGCAGCCAGGGGACTAGCGCCCAAGAGACCCAGTACTTC	CASSQGTSAQETQYF	TRBV4-1	TRBJ2-5	TRBD2	.
TGTGCCACCAGCAGAGATGACAGGGCGGGGACTGAAGCTTTCTTT	CATSRDDRAGTEAFF	TRBV15	TRBJ1-1	TRBD1	.
TGTGCCAGCAGCCGGGAGGGGGACGAGCAGTACTTC	CASSREGDEQYF	TRBV7-2	TRBJ2-7	TRBD2	.
TGCGCCAGCAGCTTGGAGTCTAGCGGATACACAGATACGCAGTATTTT	CASSLESSGYTDTQYF	TRBV5-1	TRBJ2-3	TRBD2	.
TGCGCCAGCAGCCAAGATCCGCCCGGGGTTAATTCACCCCTCCACTTT	CASSQDPPGVNSPLHF	TRBV4-3	TRBJ1-6	.	.
TGTGCCACCAATAGCGGGGGCCACAATGAGCAGTTCTTC	CATNSGGHNEQFF	TRBV19	TRBJ2-1	TRBD2	once
TGTGCCAGCAGCCCGGAGGACGGGCCCCAGCATTTT	CASSPEDGPQHF	TRBV4-2	TRBJ1-5	.	.
TGTGCCAGCAGCATGGGGACAGGAGTTTACGAGCAGTACTTC	CASSMGTGVYEQYF	TRBV7-6	TRBJ2-7	TRBD1	.
TGTGCCAGCAGCGTAGGGAATAGCGGGCCCGGTACGCAGTATTTT	CASSVGNSGPGTQYF	TRBV9	TRBJ2-3	TRBD2	.
TGTGCCAGCAGAGGGGCAGGTAATCAGCCCCAGCATTTT	CASRGAGNQPQHF	TRBV25-1	TRBJ1-5	.	.
TGCGCCAGCAGCTTCCAGGGTTTTGGCTACACCTTC	CASSFQGFGYTF	TRBV5-1	TRBJ1-2	.	few
TGTGCCAGCAGTGACGGGGCGTGGGCGGGGAAGACCCAGTACTTC	CASSDGAWAGKTQYF	TRBV6-1	TRBJ2-5	.	few
TGTGCCAGTAGTGTGGGGGACACCGATACGCAGTATTTT	CASSVGDTDTQYF	TRBV19	TRBJ2-3	.	once